This T cell receptor beta chain appears in the sequencing data of a study of T-cell memory formation after mild COVID-19. About the research overall: TCR clusters were mostly confined to one donor each.

CDR1 SGHRS and CDR2 YFSETQ come from the germline V gene. V lost 0 bases to trimming and J lost 1 base; unmatched junction nucleotides: 9. This CDR3 region has 17 residues. The 5'RACE method, run with constant-segment primers, produced TCR alpha and TCR beta cDNA libraries (carrying sample barcodes and UMIs). In TCRdb, the 5' RACE reads were re-called with MiXCR into one record per CDR3 protein. There are fewer than 75,000 distinct CDR3 sequences in the sample; about 12% occur only once, and 20% to 25% lies in the top ten. This clonotype was detected only a few times. The source is a man in his late teens or twenties who had mild COVID-19 (a few samples of this study predate the infection). Cell type and time point are not known. The chain employs TRBV5-1 and TRBJ1-1; 7 bases map to TRBD1. The sample comprised PBMCs or a T cell subset sorted from them (not recorded which). The DNA for the CDR3 is TGCGCCAGCAGCTTGGGGCCTCGACAGGGAGGGAACACTGAAGCTTTCTTT. Amino acid sequence: CASSLGPRQGGNTEAFF.